Described below is a single T cell receptor beta chain sequence and its context. The source of the sample is a study of blood T cell repertoires in COVID-19. Study in general: Sample material is recorded as cDNA or gDNA derived from T cells, B-cell-depleted T cells, or PBMCs.

Only in-frame clones appear in the TCRdb table, and some are missing; sequencing was by immunoSEQ multiplex PCR. The sample holds 380,000 or so clones, over 75% seen once. From germline, CDR1 is MNHEY and CDR2 SMNVEV (reference sequence). The V end lost 2 bases, the J end lost 0 bases, and 16 bases lay between the germline ends. CDR3 length: 17 residues. This receptor was obtained from a woman in her thirties or forties with acute COVID-19. Sequencing was carried out using PBMCs or T cells enriched from blood (not recorded which). This chain connects TRBV27 to TRBJ1-1, with a tentative D call TRBD1 (6 bases). CDR3 sequence: CASSLRPPGVMNTEAFF. The CDR3 region has the DNA TGTGCCAGCAGTTTACGCCCTCCAGGGGTCATGAACACTGAAGCTTTCTTT.